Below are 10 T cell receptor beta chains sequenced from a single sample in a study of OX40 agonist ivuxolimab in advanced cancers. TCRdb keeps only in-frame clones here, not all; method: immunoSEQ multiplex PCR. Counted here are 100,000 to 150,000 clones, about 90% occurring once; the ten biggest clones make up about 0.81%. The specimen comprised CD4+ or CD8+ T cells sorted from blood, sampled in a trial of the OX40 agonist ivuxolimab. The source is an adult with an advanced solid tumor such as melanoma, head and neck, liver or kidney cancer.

CDR3 region: CASSLTRYGYTF. The CDR3 DNA follows: TGTGCCAGCAGCTTGACAAGATATGGCTACACCTTC. The gene calls are TRBV13 and TRBJ1-2; D not certain. Trimming took 3 bases from V and 5 from J, leaving 7 bases between them. The CDR3 sequence is 12 residues long. CDR1 is PRHDT and CDR2 is FYEKMQ in the germline V gene (reference sequence).

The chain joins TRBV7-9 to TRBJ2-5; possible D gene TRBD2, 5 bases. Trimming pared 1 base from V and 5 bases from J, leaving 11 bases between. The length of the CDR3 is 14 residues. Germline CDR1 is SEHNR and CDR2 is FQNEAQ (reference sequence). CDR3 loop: CASSLGLARETQYF. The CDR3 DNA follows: TGTGCCAGCAGCTTAGGGCTAGCCCGCGAGACCCAGTACTTC.

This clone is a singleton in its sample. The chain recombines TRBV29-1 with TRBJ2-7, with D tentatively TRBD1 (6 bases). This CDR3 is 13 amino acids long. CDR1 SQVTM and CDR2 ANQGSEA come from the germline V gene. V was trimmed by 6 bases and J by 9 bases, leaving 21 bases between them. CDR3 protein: CSVARQTGGMQYF. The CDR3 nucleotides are TGCAGCGTAGCTCGACAGACAGGAGGAATGCAGTACTTC.

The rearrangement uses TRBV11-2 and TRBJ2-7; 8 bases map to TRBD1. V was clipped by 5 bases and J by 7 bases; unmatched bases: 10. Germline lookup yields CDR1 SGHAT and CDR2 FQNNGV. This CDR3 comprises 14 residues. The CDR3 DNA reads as TGTGCCAGCAGCATGGACAGGGCGTCGGGGGAGCAGTACTTC. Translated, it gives CASSMDRASGEQYF.

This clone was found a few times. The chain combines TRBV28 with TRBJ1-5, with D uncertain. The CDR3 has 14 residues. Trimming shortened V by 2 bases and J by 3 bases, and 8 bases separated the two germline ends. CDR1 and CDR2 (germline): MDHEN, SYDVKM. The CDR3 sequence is CASSLKGLNQPQHF. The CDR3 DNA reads TGTGCCAGCAGTTTAAAGGGCCTCAATCAGCCCCAGCATTTT.

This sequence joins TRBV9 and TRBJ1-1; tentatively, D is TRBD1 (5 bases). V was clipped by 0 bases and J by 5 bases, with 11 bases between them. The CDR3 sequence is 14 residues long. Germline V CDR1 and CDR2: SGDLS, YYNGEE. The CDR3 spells CASSVDYEGTEAFF. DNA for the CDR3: TGTGCCAGCAGCGTAGATTATGAGGGGACTGAAGCTTTCTTT. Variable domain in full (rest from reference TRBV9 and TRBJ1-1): DSGVTQTPKHLITATGQRVTLRCSPRSGDLSVYWYQQSLDQGLQFLIQYYNGEERAKGNILERFSAQQFPDLHSELNLSSLELGDSALYFCASSVDYEGTEAFFGQGTRLTVV.

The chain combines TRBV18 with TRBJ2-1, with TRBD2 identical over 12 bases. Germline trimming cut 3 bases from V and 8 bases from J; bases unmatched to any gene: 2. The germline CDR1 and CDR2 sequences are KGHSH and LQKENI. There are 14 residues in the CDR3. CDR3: CASSPGLAGDEQFF. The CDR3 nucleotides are TGTGCCAGCTCACCGGGACTAGCGGGCGATGAGCAGTTCTTC.

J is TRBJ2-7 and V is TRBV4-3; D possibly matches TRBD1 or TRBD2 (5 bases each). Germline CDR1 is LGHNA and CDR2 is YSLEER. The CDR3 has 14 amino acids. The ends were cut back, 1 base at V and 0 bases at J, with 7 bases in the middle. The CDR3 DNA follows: TGCGCCAGCAGCCAAGGGGGGAACTCCTACGAGCAGTACTTC. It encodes CASSQGGNSYEQYF.

The DNA of the CDR3 is TGCGCCAGCAGCCCCCAGTCGGGGGTGGATGAAAAACTGTTTTTT. Amino acid sequence: CASSPQSGVDEKLFF. The rearrangement uses TRBV5-1 and TRBJ1-4, with D perhaps matching TRBD1 (5 bases). Germline V gives CDR1 SGHRS, CDR2 YFSETQ. V gave up 4 bases and J gave up 6 bases, with 16 bases separating them. CDR3 length: 15 amino acids. The full variable domain, rest sourced from reference TRBV5-1 and TRBJ1-4, is KAGVTQTPRYLIKTRGQQVTLSCSPISGHRSVSWYQQTPGQGLQFLFEYFSETQRNKGNFPGRFSGRQFSNSRSEMNVSTLELGDSALYLCASSPQSGVDEKLFFGSGTQLSVL.

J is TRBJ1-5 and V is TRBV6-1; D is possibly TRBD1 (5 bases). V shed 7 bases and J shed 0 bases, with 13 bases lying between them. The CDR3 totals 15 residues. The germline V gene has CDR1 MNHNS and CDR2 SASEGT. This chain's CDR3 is CASMVGGSSNQPQHF. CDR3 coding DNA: TGTGCCAGCATGGTGGGGGGGAGTAGCAATCAGCCCCAGCATTTT.